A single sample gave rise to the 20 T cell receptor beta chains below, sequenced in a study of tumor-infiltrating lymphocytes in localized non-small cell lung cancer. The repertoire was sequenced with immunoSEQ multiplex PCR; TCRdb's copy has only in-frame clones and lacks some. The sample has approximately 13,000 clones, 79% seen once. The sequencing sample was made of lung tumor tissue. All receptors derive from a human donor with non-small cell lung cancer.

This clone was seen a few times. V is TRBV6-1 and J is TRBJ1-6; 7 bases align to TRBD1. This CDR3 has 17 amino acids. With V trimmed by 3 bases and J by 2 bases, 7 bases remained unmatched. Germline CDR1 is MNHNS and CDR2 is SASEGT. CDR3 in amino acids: CASSDRDRPTYNSPLHF. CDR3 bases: TGTGCCAGCAGTGACAGGGACAGACCCACCTATAATTCACCCCTCCACTTT.

For the CDR3, the DNA is TGTGCCAGCAGTTCGTGGGGGGACGAGCAGTACTTC. Protein product: CASSSWGDEQYF. This chain uses TRBV6-5 with TRBJ2-7, with D possibly matching TRBD2 (6 bases). Trimming took 4 bases from V and 5 from J, leaving 9 bases between them. Germline-derived CDR1 and CDR2 are MNHEY and SVGAGI. The CDR3 spans 12 residues.

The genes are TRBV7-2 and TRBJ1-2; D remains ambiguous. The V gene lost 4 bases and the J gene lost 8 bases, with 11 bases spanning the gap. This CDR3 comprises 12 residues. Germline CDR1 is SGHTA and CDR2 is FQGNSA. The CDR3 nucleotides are TGTGCCAGCAGCTCCCGGACTGAAGGCTACACCTTC. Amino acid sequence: CASSSRTEGYTF.

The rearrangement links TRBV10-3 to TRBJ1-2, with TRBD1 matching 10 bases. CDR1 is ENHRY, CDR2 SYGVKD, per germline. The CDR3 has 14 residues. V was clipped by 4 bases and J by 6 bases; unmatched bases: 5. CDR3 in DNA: TGTGCCATCAGTGCTGACAGGGGGCAAGATGGCTACACCTTC. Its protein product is CAISADRGQDGYTF.

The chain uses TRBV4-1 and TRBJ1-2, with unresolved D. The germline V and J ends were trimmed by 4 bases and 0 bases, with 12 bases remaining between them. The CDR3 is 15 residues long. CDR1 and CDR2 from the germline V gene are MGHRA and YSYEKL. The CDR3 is CASSPLDVANYGYTF. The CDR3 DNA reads TGCGCCAGCAGCCCCTTAGACGTAGCTAACTATGGCTACACCTTC.

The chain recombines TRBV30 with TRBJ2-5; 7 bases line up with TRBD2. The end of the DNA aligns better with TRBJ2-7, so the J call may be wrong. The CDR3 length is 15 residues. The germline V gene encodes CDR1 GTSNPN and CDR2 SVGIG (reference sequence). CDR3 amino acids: CAWSVLGGRAHEQYF. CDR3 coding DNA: TGTGCCTGGAGTGTACTGGGTGGGAGGGCCCACGAGCAGTACTTC.

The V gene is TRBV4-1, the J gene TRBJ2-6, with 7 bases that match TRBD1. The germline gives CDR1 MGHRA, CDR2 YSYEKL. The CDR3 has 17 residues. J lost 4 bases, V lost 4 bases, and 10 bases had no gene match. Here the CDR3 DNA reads TGCGCCAGCAGCCCAAGACCGGGGACAGAGGGGGCCAACGTCCTGACTTTC. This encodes CASSPRPGTEGANVLTF.

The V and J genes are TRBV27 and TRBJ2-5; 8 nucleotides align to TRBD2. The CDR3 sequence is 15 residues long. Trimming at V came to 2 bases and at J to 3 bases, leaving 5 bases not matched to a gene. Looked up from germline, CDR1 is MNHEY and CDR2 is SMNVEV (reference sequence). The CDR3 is CASSLAGGRKETQYF. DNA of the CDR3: TGTGCCAGCAGTTTAGCGGGGGGCCGGAAAGAGACCCAGTACTTC.

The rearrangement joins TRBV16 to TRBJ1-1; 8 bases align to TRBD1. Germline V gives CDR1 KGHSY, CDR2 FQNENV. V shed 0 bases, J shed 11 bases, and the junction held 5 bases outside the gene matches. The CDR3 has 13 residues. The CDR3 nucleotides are TGTGCCAGCAGCCAATCTCCAGGGGGCTCGGCTTTCTTT. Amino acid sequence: CASSQSPGGSAFF.

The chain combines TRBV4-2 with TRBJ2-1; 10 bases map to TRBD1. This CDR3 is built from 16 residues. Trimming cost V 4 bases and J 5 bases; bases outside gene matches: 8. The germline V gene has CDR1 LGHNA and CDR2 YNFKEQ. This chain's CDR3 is CASSPLTGGAHNEQFF. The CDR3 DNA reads TGTGCCAGCAGCCCCCTGACAGGGGGCGCGCACAATGAGCAGTTCTTC.

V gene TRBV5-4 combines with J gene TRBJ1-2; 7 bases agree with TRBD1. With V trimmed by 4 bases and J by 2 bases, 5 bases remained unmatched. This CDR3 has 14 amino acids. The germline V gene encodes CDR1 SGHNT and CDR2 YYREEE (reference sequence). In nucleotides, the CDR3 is TGTGCCAGCAGCCACGCACAGGGGAACTATGGCTACACCTTC. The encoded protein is CASSHAQGNYGYTF.

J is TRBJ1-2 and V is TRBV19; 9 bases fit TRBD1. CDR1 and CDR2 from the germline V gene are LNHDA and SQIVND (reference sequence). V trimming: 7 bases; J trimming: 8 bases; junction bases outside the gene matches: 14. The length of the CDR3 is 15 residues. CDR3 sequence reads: CASNSLQGARPGYTF. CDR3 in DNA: TGTGCCAGTAACTCTCTACAGGGGGCGCGACCCGGCTACACCTTC.

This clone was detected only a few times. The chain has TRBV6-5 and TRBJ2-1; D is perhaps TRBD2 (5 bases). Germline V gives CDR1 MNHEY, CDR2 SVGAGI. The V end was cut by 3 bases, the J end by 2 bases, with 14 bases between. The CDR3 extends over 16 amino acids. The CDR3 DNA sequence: TGTGCCAGCAGTTATAAGGCGGGTGCCGCCTACAATGAGCAGTTCTTC. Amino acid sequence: CASSYKAGAAYNEQFF.

This chain's CDR3 is CASSLDRGGTQYF. CDR3 in DNA: TGTGCCAGCAGCTTAGATCGGGGGGGAACCCAGTACTTC. The genes are TRBV11-2 and TRBJ2-5; 8 bases line up with TRBD2. This CDR3 region has 13 residues. Trimming cost V 0 bases and J 8 bases; bases outside gene matches: 2. Germline CDR1 is SGHAT and CDR2 is FQNNGV.

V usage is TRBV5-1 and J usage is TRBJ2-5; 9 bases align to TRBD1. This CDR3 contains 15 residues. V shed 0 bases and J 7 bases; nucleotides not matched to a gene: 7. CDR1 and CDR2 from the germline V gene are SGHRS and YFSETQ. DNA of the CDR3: TGCGCCAGCAGCTTGGAGGGACAGGGCTTAGGGACCCAGTACTTC. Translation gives CASSLEGQGLGTQYF.

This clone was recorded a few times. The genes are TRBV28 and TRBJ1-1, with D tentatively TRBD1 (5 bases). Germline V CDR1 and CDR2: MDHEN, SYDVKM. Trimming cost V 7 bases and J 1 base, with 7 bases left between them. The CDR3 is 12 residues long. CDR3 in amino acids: CASNDRNTEAFF. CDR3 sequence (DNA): TGTGCCAGCAACGACAGGAACACTGAAGCTTTCTTT. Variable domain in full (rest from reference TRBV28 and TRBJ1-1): DVKVTQSSRYLVKRTGEKVFLECVQDMDHENMFWYRQDPGLGLRLIYFSYDVKMKEKGDIPEGYSVSREKKERFSLILESASTNQTSMYLCASNDRNTEAFFGQGTRLTVV.

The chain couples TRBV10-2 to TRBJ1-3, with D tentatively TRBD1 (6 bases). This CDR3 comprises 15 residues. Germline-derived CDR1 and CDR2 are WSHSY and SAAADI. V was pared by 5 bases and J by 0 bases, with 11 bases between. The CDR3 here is CASSSDSHSGNTIYF. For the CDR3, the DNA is TGCGCCAGCAGTTCGGACAGTCACTCTGGAAACACCATATATTTT.

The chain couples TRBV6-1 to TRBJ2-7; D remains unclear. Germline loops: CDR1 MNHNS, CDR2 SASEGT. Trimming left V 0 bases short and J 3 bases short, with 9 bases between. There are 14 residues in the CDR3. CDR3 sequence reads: CASSEALGFYEQYF. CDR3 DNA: TGTGCCAGCAGTGAAGCGCTAGGATTCTACGAGCAGTACTTC.

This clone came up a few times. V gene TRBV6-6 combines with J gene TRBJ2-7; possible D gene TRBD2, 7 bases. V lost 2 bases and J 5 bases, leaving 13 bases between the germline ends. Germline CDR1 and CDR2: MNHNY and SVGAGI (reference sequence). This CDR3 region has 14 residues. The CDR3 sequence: CASSYGQGRDEQYF. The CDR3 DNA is TGTGCCAGCAGTTACGGGCAGGGGAGGGACGAGCAGTACTTC.

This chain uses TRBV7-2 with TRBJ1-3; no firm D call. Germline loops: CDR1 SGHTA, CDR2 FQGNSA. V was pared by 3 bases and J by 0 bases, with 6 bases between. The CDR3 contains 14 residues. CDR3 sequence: CASSFGGSGNTIYF. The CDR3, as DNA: TGTGCCAGCAGCTTTGGTGGCTCTGGAAACACCATATATTTT.